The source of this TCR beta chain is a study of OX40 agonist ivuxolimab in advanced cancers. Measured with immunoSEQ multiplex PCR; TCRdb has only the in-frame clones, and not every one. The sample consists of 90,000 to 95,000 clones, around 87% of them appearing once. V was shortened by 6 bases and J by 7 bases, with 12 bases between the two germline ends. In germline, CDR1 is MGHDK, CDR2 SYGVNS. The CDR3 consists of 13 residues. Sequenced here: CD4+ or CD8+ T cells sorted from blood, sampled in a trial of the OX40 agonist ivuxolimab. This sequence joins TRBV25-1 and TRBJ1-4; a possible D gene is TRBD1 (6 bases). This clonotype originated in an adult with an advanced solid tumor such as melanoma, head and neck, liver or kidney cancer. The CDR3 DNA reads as TGTGCCAGCAGCCGGGGGGCCGGTGAAAAACTGTTTTTT. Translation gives CASSRGAGEKLFF. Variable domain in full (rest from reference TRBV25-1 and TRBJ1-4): EADIYQTPRYLVIGTGKKITLECSQTMGHDKMYWYQQDPGMELHLIHYSYGVNSTEKGDLSSESTVSRIRTEHFPLTLESARPSHTSQYLCASSRGAGEKLFFGSGTQLSVL.